Here is one T cell receptor beta chain with its context. Its antigen is currently unknown. These data belong to a study of liver allograft versus peripheral blood T cells. About the research overall: Hepatic allograft T cell receptor repertoires were evaluated relative to those present in recipients' peripheral blood.

This CDR3 is built from 14 residues. Germline lookup yields CDR1 MNHNS and CDR2 SASEGT. Losses at the gene ends were 8 bases for V and 4 bases for J; bases not matched to a gene: 7. Via MiXCR, TCRdb re-called the reads, giving one row per CDR3 protein. The sample has about 14,000 distinct CDR3 sequences; approximately 20% are singletons. Study findings and constraints: Intragraft T cell receptor repertoires of liver allografts were reportedly distinct from those in peripheral blood.

This chain joins TRBV6-1 and TRBJ1-4, with 7 positions matching TRBD1. This sequence originates from a human patient who had a liver transplant. Part of the T cell pool may stem from the graft donor. In nucleotides, the CDR3 is TGTGCCAGCTCAACAGACAGGGTTAATGAAAAACTGTTTTTT. It codes for CASSTDRVNEKLFF.